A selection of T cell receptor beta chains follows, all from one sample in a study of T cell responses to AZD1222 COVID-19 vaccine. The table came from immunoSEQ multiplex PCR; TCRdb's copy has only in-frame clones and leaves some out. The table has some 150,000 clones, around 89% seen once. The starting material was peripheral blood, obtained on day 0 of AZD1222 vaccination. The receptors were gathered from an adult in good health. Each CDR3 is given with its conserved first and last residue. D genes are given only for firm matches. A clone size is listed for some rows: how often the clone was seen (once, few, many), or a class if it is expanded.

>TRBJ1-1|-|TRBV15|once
CATSRGTGSEAFF
TGTGCCACCAGCAGGGGTACAGGGTCTGAAGCTTTCTTT
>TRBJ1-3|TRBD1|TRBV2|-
CASRDRMGNTIYF
TGTGCCAGCAGGGACAGGATGGGAAACACCATATATTTT
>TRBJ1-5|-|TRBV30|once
CAWSGRRRNQPQHF
TGTGCCTGGAGTGGCAGGAGACGCAATCAGCCCCAGCATTTT
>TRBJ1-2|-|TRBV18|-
CASSSLPSGYTF
TGTGCCAGCTCATCCCTTCCATCAGGCTACACCTTC
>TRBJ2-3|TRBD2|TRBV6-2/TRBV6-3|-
CASSYSAASGDNPSTDTQYF
TGTGCCAGCAGTTACTCGGCCGCTAGCGGGGACAACCCTAGCACAGATACGCAGTATTTT
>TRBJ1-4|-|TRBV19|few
CASSIQVQANEKLFF
TGTGCCAGTAGTATCCAGGTTCAGGCGAATGAAAAACTGTTTTTT
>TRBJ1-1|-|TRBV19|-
CASSIGQVNTEAFF
TGTGCCAGTAGCATCGGACAAGTAAACACTGAAGCTTTCTTT
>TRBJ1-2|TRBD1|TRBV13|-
CASSLLADRGGVGYTF
TGTGCCAGCAGCCTCCTCGCGGACAGGGGTGGAGTTGGCTACACCTTC
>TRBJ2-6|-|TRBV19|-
CASGPGQSSGANVLTF
TGTGCCAGTGGGCCGGGACAATCCTCTGGGGCCAACGTCCTGACTTTC
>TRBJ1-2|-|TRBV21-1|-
CASSRVSLGYTF
TGTGCCAGCAGCAGGGTATCGCTTGGCTACACCTTC
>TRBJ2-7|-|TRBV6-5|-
CASSLGVGEQYF
TGTGCCAGCAGTTTAGGGGTTGGCGAGCAGTACTTC
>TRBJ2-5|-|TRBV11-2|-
CASSLGPVGETQYF
TGTGCCAGCAGCTTAGGGCCAGTTGGGGAGACCCAGTACTTC
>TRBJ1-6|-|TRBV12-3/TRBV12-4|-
CASSLQNSPLHF
TGTGCCAGCAGTCTACAGAATTCACCCCTCCACTTT
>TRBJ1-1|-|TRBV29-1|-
CSVGRGGRTEAFF
TGCAGCGTTGGAAGGGGAGGAAGGACTGAAGCTTTCTTT
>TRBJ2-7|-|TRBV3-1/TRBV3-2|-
CASSQGRVSSYEQYF
TGTGCCAGCAGCCAAGGGCGGGTTAGCTCCTACGAGCAGTACTTC
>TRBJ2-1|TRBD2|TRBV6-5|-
CASRLSGSNEQFF
TGTGCCAGCCGCCTAAGCGGGAGCAATGAGCAGTTCTTC
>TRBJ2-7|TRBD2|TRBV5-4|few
CASSLGPGLAAYEQYF
TGTGCCAGCAGCTTGGGGCCGGGACTAGCGGCCTACGAGCAGTACTTC
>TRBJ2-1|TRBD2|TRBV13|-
CASGTLAGDKYNEQFF
TGTGCCAGCGGGACATTAGCGGGAGACAAGTACAATGAGCAGTTCTTC
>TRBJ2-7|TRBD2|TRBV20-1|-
CSATGLEGQYF
TGCAGTGCTACGGGACTAGAAGGGCAGTACTTC
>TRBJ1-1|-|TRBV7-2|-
CASSFTTPEAFF
TGTGCCAGCAGCTTTACTACACCCGAAGCTTTCTTT
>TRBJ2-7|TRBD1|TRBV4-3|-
CASSQGQGISYEQYF
TGCGCCAGCAGCCAAGGACAGGGAATCTCCTACGAGCAGTACTTC
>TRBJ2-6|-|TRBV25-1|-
CASSGTGSGANVLTF
TGTGCCAGCAGTGGTACAGGGTCGGGGGCCAACGTCCTGACTTTC
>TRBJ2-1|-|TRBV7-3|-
CASSPLVSGGQFF
TGTGCCAGCAGCCCACTAGTTAGCGGAGGGCAGTTCTTC
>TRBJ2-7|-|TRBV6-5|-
CASSYDRVRGQYF
TGTGCCAGCAGTTACGACAGGGTGCGGGGGCAGTACTTC
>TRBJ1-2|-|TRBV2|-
CASTAGGVFGYTF
TGTGCCAGCACCGCCGGCGGGGTTTTTGGCTACACCTTC
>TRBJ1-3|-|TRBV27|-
CASSLDWGSGNTIYF
TGTGCCAGCAGTTTAGATTGGGGCTCTGGAAACACCATATATTTT
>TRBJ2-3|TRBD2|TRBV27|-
CASSPLGLADTDTQYF
TGTGCCAGCAGTCCCCTGGGACTAGCGGACACAGATACGCAGTATTTT
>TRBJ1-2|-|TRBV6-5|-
CASSYTGTGYTF
TGTGCCAGCAGTTACACAGGGACCGGCTACACCTTC
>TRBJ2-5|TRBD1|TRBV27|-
CASSLSQGTWETQYF
TGTGCCAGCAGTTTGTCACAGGGGACATGGGAGACCCAGTACTTC
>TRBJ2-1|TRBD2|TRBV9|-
CASSVIAGVAYNEQFF
TGTGCCAGCAGCGTAATAGCGGGAGTCGCCTACAATGAGCAGTTCTTC
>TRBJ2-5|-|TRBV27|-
CASSTPGRQETQYF
TGTGCCAGCAGTACGCCGGGCCGGCAAGAGACCCAGTACTTC
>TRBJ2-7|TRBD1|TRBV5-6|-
CASSPDSIPGQGSHYEQYF
TGTGCCAGCAGCCCAGACTCCATCCCGGGACAGGGGAGTCACTACGAGCAGTACTTC
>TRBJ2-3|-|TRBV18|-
CASSPAIETDTQYF
TGTGCCAGCTCACCAGCGATTGAAACAGATACGCAGTATTTT
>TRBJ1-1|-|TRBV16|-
CASSQYVRDPAFF
TGTGCCAGCAGCCAATATGTTAGGGACCCGGCTTTCTTT
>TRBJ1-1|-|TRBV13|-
CASTQPGVSKVTEAFF
TGTGCCAGCACCCAACCTGGGGTCTCGAAGGTAACTGAAGCTTTCTTT
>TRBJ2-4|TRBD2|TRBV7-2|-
CASSLTLAGGGNIQYF
TGTGCCAGCAGCTTAACTCTAGCGGGAGGGGGGAACATTCAGTACTTC
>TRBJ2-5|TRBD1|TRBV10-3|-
CAISGGQGAGQETQYF
TGTGCCATCAGTGGGGGGCAGGGGGCCGGGCAAGAGACCCAGTACTTC
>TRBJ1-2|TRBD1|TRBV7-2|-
CASSTDRGDYGYTF
TGTGCCAGCAGCACCGACAGGGGAGACTATGGCTACACCTTC
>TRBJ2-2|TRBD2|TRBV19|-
CASRRGVNTGELFF
TGTGCCAGCAGGCGGGGGGTGAACACCGGGGAGCTGTTTTTT
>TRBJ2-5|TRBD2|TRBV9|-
CASSAAGDGTQYF
TGTGCCAGCAGCGCAGCGGGAGACGGGACCCAGTACTTC
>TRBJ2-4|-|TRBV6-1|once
CASSELLAKNIQYF
TGTGCCAGCAGTGAACTCCTAGCCAAAAACATTCAGTACTTC
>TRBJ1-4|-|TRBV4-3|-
CASSQAGSNSGKLFF
TGCGCCAGCAGCCAAGCGGGGTCCAATAGTGGAAAACTGTTTTTT
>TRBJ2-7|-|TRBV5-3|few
CARSLEADSYEQYF
TGTGCCAGAAGCTTGGAGGCGGACTCCTACGAGCAGTACTTC
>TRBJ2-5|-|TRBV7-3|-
CASSTASKGQETQYF
TGTGCCAGCAGCACTGCATCGAAGGGCCAAGAGACCCAGTACTTC
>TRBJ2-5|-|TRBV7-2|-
CASSRGGETQYF
TGTGCCAGCAGCCGAGGCGGAGAGACCCAGTACTTC
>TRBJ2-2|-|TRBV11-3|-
CASSRTWGGELFF
TGTGCCAGCAGCCGAACCTGGGGAGGGGAGCTGTTTTTT
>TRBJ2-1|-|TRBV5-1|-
CASHPVGGGNEQFF
TGCGCCAGCCATCCCGTAGGGGGAGGGAATGAGCAGTTCTTC
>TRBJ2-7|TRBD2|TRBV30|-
CAWNGGSVSYEQYF
TGTGCCTGGAACGGCGGGAGCGTCTCTTACGAGCAGTACTTC
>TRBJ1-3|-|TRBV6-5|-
CASIPNSGNTIYF
TGTGCCAGCATTCCGAACTCTGGAAACACCATATATTTT
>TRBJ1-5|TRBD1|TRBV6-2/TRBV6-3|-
CASSSQTGGRNQPQHF
TGTGCCAGCAGTTCCCAAACAGGGGGTCGCAATCAGCCCCAGCATTTT
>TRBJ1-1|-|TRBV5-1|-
CASSFGVGAVSEAFF
TGCGCCAGCAGCTTTGGAGTGGGGGCTGTTAGTGAAGCTTTCTTT
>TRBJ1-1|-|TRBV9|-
CASSVGIVLNTEAFF
TGTGCCAGCAGCGTAGGAATAGTCTTGAACACTGAAGCTTTCTTT
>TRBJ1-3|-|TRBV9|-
CASIGPPGNTIYF
TGTGCCAGCATCGGACCCCCTGGAAACACCATATATTTT